The sequence of this TCR beta chain was determined in a study of shared clonotypes between healthy human individuals. Here immunoSEQ multiplex PCR was the method, and the copy in TCRdb shows in-frame clones only, minus some. The table lists approximately 500,000 clones, 60% to 80% of them singletons. This CDR3 region has 16 residues. Germline loops: CDR1 SGDLS, CDR2 YYNGEE. V shed 0 bases, J shed 6 bases, and the junction held 9 bases outside the gene matches. This chain links TRBV9 with TRBJ2-3, with 8 bases lining up with TRBD1. This clonotype was sampled from a woman in her 40s in good health. Some clones in this sample may be carry-over from other donors' samples. Sequenced sample: PBMCs. In DNA form, the CDR3 reads TGTGCCAGCAGCGTAGGGACAGGGCTTGGAGTGGATACGCAGTATTTT. It encodes CASSVGTGLGVDTQYF.